The 10 T cell receptor beta chains listed next were all sequenced from one sample in a study of control samples from healthy donors and cancer patients (dated by TCRdb to the early 2020s). Libraries were built with the immunoSEQ multiplex PCR assay. The source is immuneACCESS, and TCRdb retained only in-frame sequences with V and J called. Part of the clones is not carried over; for the studies checked, unresolved V genes explain less than half of this, and the remainder is unexplained. For this sample the table gives approximately 110,000 clones, of which roughly nine tenths were detected only once. Approximately 8% of the sample goes to the ten largest clones. The sequenced sample was blood. The receptors were sampled from a woman between 18 and 29 years old in good health.

The chain couples TRBV5-5 to TRBJ2-7; TRBD1 or TRBD2 may be the D gene (7 bases each). Germline loops: CDR1 SGHKS, CDR2 YYEKEE (reference sequence). Deletions cut 0 bases from V and 3 bases from J, with 13 bases between. The CDR3 spans 15 residues. The CDR3 coding sequence is TGTGCCAGCAGCTTGGCCGACAGGGACTACTACGAGCAGTACTTC. Its translation is CASSLADRDYYEQYF.

This chain connects TRBV5-4 to TRBJ2-5; D is perhaps TRBD1 (6 bases). The CDR3 is made up of 14 amino acids. Trimming removed 0 bases at V and 2 bases at J, with 8 bases between. CDR1 SGHNT and CDR2 YYREEE come from the germline V gene (reference sequence). The CDR3 loop reads CASSLEGQQETQYF. CDR3 DNA: TGTGCCAGCAGCTTGGAAGGACAGCAAGAGACCCAGTACTTC.

V usage is TRBV28 and J usage is TRBJ2-5, with a weak D call TRBD1 (6 bases). V lost 1 base, J lost 5 bases, and 14 bases lay in between. The CDR3 totals 15 residues. Looked up from germline, CDR1 is MDHEN and CDR2 is SYDVKM. CDR3 amino acids: CASSLYDSRGETQYF. In DNA, the CDR3 is TGTGCCAGCAGTTTATACGATTCGAGGGGGGAGACCCAGTACTTC.

V gene TRBV4-3 combines with J gene TRBJ1-2; D gene ambiguous. The CDR3 is 12 residues long. Looked up from germline, CDR1 is LGHNA and CDR2 is YSLEER. V was cut by 1 base and J by 10 bases, with 10 bases left in between. Written as DNA, the CDR3 is TGCGCCAGCAGCCAAGCACCGTTAGTCTACACCTTC. Translation gives CASSQAPLVYTF.

This sequence joins TRBV30 and TRBJ1-6, with a weak D call TRBD1 (6 bases). From germline, CDR1 is GTSNPN and CDR2 SVGIG (reference sequence). The CDR3 extends over 13 amino acids. With 7 bases removed from V and 7 bases from J, the gap between germline ends came to 14 bases. CDR3 DNA: TGTGCCTTGACGAGGGGGATGAATTCACCCCTCCACTTT. Protein product: CALTRGMNSPLHF.

The chain uses TRBV7-9 and TRBJ2-7, with D possibly TRBD1 on 6 matching bases. V lost 2 bases to trimming and J lost 5 bases, with 13 bases between them. Germline lookup yields CDR1 SEHNR and CDR2 FQNEAQ (reference sequence). This CDR3 spans 14 amino acids. The CDR3 reads CASSLNFQGHEQYF. CDR3 in DNA: TGTGCCAGCAGCTTAAATTTCCAGGGGCACGAGCAGTACTTC.

CDR3 loop: CASSLAPPTEAFF. The CDR3 DNA follows: TGTGCCAGCAGTTTAGCACCTCCCACTGAAGCTTTCTTT. V is TRBV6-2 or TRBV6-3 and J is TRBJ1-1; D remains unclear. The germline V and J ends were trimmed by 4 bases and 4 bases, with 10 bases remaining between them. Germline loops: CDR1 MNHEY, CDR2 SVGEGT. The CDR3 loop spans 13 amino acids.

The rearrangement uses TRBV4-3 and TRBJ2-5, with D unclear. The germline gives CDR1 LGHNA, CDR2 YSLEER. The CDR3 length is 14 residues. Trimming left V 0 bases short and J 3 bases short, with 8 bases between. Written as DNA, the CDR3 is TGCGCCAGCAGCCAAGATCGGAATAAAGAGACCCAGTACTTC. It codes for CASSQDRNKETQYF.

This clone was observed a single time. This chain links TRBV9 with TRBJ1-6; D is uncertain. Germline V CDR1 and CDR2: SGDLS, YYNGEE. The V and J ends lost 0 bases and 5 bases respectively, with 12 bases between them. The CDR3 runs to 16 residues. Here the CDR3 DNA reads TGTGCCAGCAGCGTAGGTTTGCAGTGGAATAATTCACCCCTCCACTTT. Translating it yields CASSVGLQWNNSPLHF.

This chain joins TRBV7-2 and TRBJ2-5, with D perhaps matching TRBD2 (7 bases). CDR1 and CDR2 from the germline V gene are SGHTA and FQGNSA. The CDR3 is 14 amino acids. V lost 1 base to trimming and J lost 4 bases, with 10 bases between them. DNA for the CDR3: TGTGCCAGCAGCTTAGGGGGGGGGCGAGAGACCCAGTACTTC. Its protein is CASSLGGGRETQYF.